A single sample gave rise to the 26 T cell receptor beta chains below, sequenced in a study of blood T cell repertoires in COVID-19. Using immunoSEQ multiplex PCR, the repertoire was profiled, and TCRdb retains in-frame clones only, with some absent. The repertoire holds about 420,000 clones, with 85% to 90% as singletons. Material for sequencing was peripheral blood. These receptors were taken from a man aged 18 to 29 with COVID-19, enrolled during active disease.

This chain links TRBV3-1 (or the pseudogene TRBV3-2) with TRBJ2-1; D not resolved. CDR3 size: 16 residues. The V gene lost 1 base and the J gene lost 4 bases, with 14 bases spanning the gap. CDR1 and CDR2 from the germline V gene are LGHDT and YNNKEL (reference sequence). The CDR3 sequence is CASSQGVARSYNEQFF. CDR3 in DNA: TGTGCCAGCAGCCAAGGGGTAGCTAGGTCATACAATGAGCAGTTCTTC.

The chain carries TRBV3-1 (or the pseudogene TRBV3-2) and TRBJ1-2; tentative D call: TRBD1 (6 bases). CDR1 and CDR2 from the germline V gene are LGHDT and YNNKEL (reference sequence). There are 13 residues in the CDR3. Trimming removed 3 bases at V and 4 bases at J, with 9 bases between. CDR3 DNA sequence: TGTGCCAGCAGCCACCAGGGGAGCTATGGCTACACCTTC. Its translation: CASSHQGSYGYTF.

The chain uses TRBV5-1 and TRBJ2-2; 9 bases fit TRBD1. CDR1 SGHRS and CDR2 YFSETQ come from the germline V gene. The CDR3 is made up of 16 amino acids. V lost 2 bases and J lost 6; bases outside the gene matches: 8. CDR3 loop: CASSLETGGRSGELFF. CDR3 coding DNA: TGCGCCAGCAGCTTAGAGACAGGGGGAAGGTCCGGGGAGCTGTTTTTT.

The CDR3 DNA follows: TGCGCCAGCAGCTTAGGAGGACTAGCCTACGAGCAGTACTTC. Translating gives CASSLGGLAYEQYF. The chain carries TRBV5-1 and TRBJ2-7; the match to TRBD2 covers 7 bases. The J segment lost 2 bases and the V segment lost 2 bases, leaving 4 bases of the junction unmatched. The CDR3 runs 14 residues. Germline lookup yields CDR1 SGHRS and CDR2 YFSETQ.

The chain is built from TRBV18 and TRBJ1-1, with D perhaps matching TRBD1 (6 bases). The CDR3 runs to 13 residues. CDR1 KGHSH and CDR2 LQKENI come from the germline V gene. V was cut by 6 bases and J by 9 bases, with 17 bases left in between. The DNA of the CDR3 is TGTGCCAGCTCCGCGATTGGACAGAATCAAGCTTTCTTT. It translates to CASSAIGQNQAFF.

CDR3 DNA sequence: TGTGCCAGCAGGACTGGCGGCACAGATACGCAGTATTTT. It yields the protein CASRTGGTDTQYF. This sequence joins TRBV5-4 and TRBJ2-3; D ambiguous. This CDR3 region has 13 residues. From germline, CDR1 is SGHNT and CDR2 YYREEE (reference sequence). V was pared by 5 bases and J by 1 base, with 8 bases between.

As regards this clone: This sample also contains other DNA sequences that code for the same CDR3. The chain has TRBV19 and TRBJ1-5; D is uncertain. CDR3 length equals 15 residues. Germline lookup yields CDR1 LNHDA and CDR2 SQIVND (reference sequence). V shed 3 bases and J shed 1 base, with 10 bases lying between them. CDR3 coding DNA: TGTGCCAGTAGTATCGGATCGAGGAGCAATCAGCCCCAGCATTTT. Its translation: CASSIGSRSNQPQHF.

The rearrangement joins TRBV21-1 to TRBJ2-3; the DNA was not used to check the table's D call, TRBD1. TRBV21-1 is described as a pseudogene. The CDR3 covers 15 residues. The CDR3 protein is CASSKVLQGADTQYF. For the CDR3, the DNA is TGTGCCAGCAGCAAAGTATTACAGGGGGCAGATACGCAGTATTTT.

In the case of this clone: This same CDR3 is encoded by further DNA sequences in the sample. V and J are TRBV19 and TRBJ2-2; no reliable D call. Germline-derived CDR1 and CDR2 are LNHDA and SQIVND (reference sequence). This CDR3 region has 15 residues. V lost 0 bases, J lost 0 bases, and 5 bases lay in between. The CDR3 spells CASSIDLANTGELFF. The CDR3, as DNA: TGTGCCAGTAGTATAGATCTAGCGAACACCGGGGAGCTGTTTTTT.

The gene calls are TRBV7-9 and TRBJ1-1; no clear D gene. This CDR3 has 12 residues. The V and J ends lost 4 bases and 8 bases respectively, with 11 bases between them. The germline gives CDR1 SEHNR, CDR2 FQNEAQ (reference sequence). The CDR3 loop is CASSSVTREAFF. The CDR3, as DNA: TGTGCCAGCAGCTCAGTGACCAGGGAAGCTTTCTTT.

Only one count was recorded for this clone. This rearrangement joins TRBV11-2 to TRBJ1-1, with D unclear. V was shortened by 5 bases and J by 1 base, with 14 bases between the two germline ends. Germline lookup yields CDR1 SGHAT and CDR2 FQNNGV. This CDR3 has 15 amino acids. In DNA, the CDR3 is TGTGCCAGCAGCCAGGCGAGCTTAAGGAACACTGAAGCTTTCTTT. Encoded protein: CASSQASLRNTEAFF.

The gene calls are TRBV3-1 (or the pseudogene TRBV3-2) and TRBJ1-6; 9 nucleotides match TRBD1. This CDR3 comprises 16 residues. CDR1 is LGHDT and CDR2 is YNNKEL in the germline V gene (reference sequence). The V segment lost 3 bases and the J segment 6 bases; nucleotides outside the gene matches: 6. The DNA of the CDR3 is TGTGCCAGCAGCCATGTCGGGACAGGGCTTAATTCACCCCTCCACTTT. Translated: CASSHVGTGLNSPLHF.

As DNA, the CDR3 is TGTGCCAGCAGCTCCAGGGTAATGGGGACCGGGGAGCTGTTTTTT. Its protein is CASSSRVMGTGELFF. The chain links TRBV7-9 to TRBJ2-2, with D possibly TRBD1 on 5 matching bases. Looked up from germline, CDR1 is SEHNR and CDR2 is FQNEAQ (reference sequence). V was pared by 4 bases and J by 5 bases, with 14 bases between. The CDR3 is 15 residues long.

This clone occurred once. This chain links TRBV6-5 with TRBJ1-2, with D tentatively TRBD1 (6 bases). V lost 5 bases and J lost 7, with 8 bases in between. The CDR3 consists of 11 residues. Germline V lookup: CDR1 MNHEY, CDR2 SVGAGI. CDR3 loop: CASSRGFGYTF. For the CDR3, the DNA is TGTGCCAGCAGTAGGGGGTTTGGCTACACCTTC.

The V gene is TRBV3-1 (or the pseudogene TRBV3-2), the J gene TRBJ2-7; the match to TRBD2 covers 12 bases. The J segment lost 6 bases and the V segment lost 4 bases, leaving 4 bases of the junction unmatched. CDR1 and CDR2 from the germline V gene are LGHDT and YNNKEL (reference sequence). The CDR3 is 14 amino acids. CDR3 protein: CASSLTSGSAEQYF. CDR3 nucleotide sequence: TGTGCCAGCAGCCTGACTAGCGGGAGTGCCGAGCAGTACTTC.

This sequence joins TRBV4-1 and TRBJ1-2; 11 positions match TRBD1. The germline gives CDR1 MGHRA, CDR2 YSYEKL. V trimming: 0 bases; J trimming: 14 bases; junction bases outside the gene matches: 8. The CDR3 runs 14 residues. This CDR3 is CASSQDMGQGVHTF. The CDR3, as DNA: TGCGCCAGCAGCCAAGATATGGGACAGGGGGTTCATACCTTC.

The chain uses TRBV5-1 and TRBJ2-5, with D maybe TRBD1 (5 bases). CDR1 and CDR2 from the germline V gene are SGHRS and YFSETQ. With 2 bases removed from V and 5 bases from J, the gap between germline ends came to 16 bases. This CDR3 spans 15 amino acids. CDR3 in amino acids: CASSFGSQARETQYF. CDR3 nucleotides: TGCGCCAGCAGCTTCGGCTCACAGGCCAGGGAGACCCAGTACTTC.

For this clone: The junction departs from the called germline gene at one end, perhaps through a read error. The chain employs TRBV5-8 and TRBJ2-3; D may be TRBD1 (5 bases). Per germline, CDR1 SGHTS and CDR2 YDEGEE. CDR3 size: 17 residues. The CDR3 here is CASSLGTDSLWADTQYF. The CDR3 nucleotides read TGTGCCAGCAGTTTGGGAACCGACAGTCTATGGGCAGATACGCAGTATTTT.

The rearrangement joins TRBV2 to TRBJ2-7, with 11 bases aligning to TRBD2. Looked up from germline, CDR1 is SNHLY and CDR2 is FYNNEI. The CDR3 covers 16 residues. After removal of 8 bases from V and 5 bases from J, the junction contained 14 bases not matched to a gene. CDR3 DNA: TGTGCCAGCCTTAGCGGGAGGGGGGGCCTTAGTGACGAGCAGTACTTC. Amino acid sequence: CASLSGRGGLSDEQYF.

This chain links TRBV3-1 (or the pseudogene TRBV3-2) with TRBJ1-1, with 7 bases that match TRBD1. Germline-derived CDR1 and CDR2 are LGHDT and YNNKEL (reference sequence). This CDR3 region has 13 residues. With 7 bases clipped from V and 6 bases from J, the junction kept 8 bases outside the gene matches. The CDR3 DNA is TGTGCCAGCAACCGAGTAGGGACAGCTGAAGCTTTCTTT. This codes for CASNRVGTAEAFF.

This clone was observed once. V usage is TRBV4-1 and J usage is TRBJ2-7; tentatively, D is TRBD2 (5 bases). The germline V and J ends were trimmed by 1 base and 4 bases, with 8 bases remaining between them. The CDR3 extends over 13 amino acids. Germline loops: CDR1 MGHRA, CDR2 YSYEKL. The CDR3 nucleotides are TGCGCCAGCAGCCAAGGAGGACTTTACGAGCAGTACTTC. Protein: CASSQGGLYEQYF.

The chain uses TRBV14 and TRBJ1-2; D not resolved. This CDR3 spans 14 amino acids. Germline CDR1 is SGHDN and CDR2 is FVKESK. The V and J ends lost 0 bases and 7 bases respectively, with 12 bases between them. CDR3 DNA: TGTGCCAGCAGCCAAGATGGAGCGGGCTCTGGCTACACCTTC. Encoded protein: CASSQDGAGSGYTF.

This chain links TRBV4-1 with TRBJ1-2; tentatively, D is TRBD1 (6 bases). The CDR3 has 13 residues. V was clipped by 6 bases and J by 8 bases, with 16 bases between them. CDR1 is MGHRA, CDR2 YSYEKL, per germline. CDR3: CASSPTGSKGYTF. The CDR3 region has the DNA TGCGCCAGCAGTCCCACAGGGTCCAAAGGCTACACCTTC.

The chain combines TRBV9 with TRBJ2-3; 9 nucleotides match TRBD1. Germline lookup yields CDR1 SGDLS and CDR2 YYNGEE. The CDR3 has 15 amino acids. V dropped 4 bases and J dropped 3; count of bases not matched to a gene: 6. The CDR3 DNA sequence: TGTGCCAGCAGCCCTAGGGGGACAGGGACAGATACGCAGTATTTT. It translates to CASSPRGTGTDTQYF.

The chain couples TRBV6-2 or TRBV6-3 to TRBJ2-2; 13 nucleotides agree with TRBD2. CDR3 length: 16 amino acids. Germline V CDR1 and CDR2: MNHEY, SVGEGT. The junction had 6 bases not matched to a gene; V was cut back by 5 bases and J by 6 bases. The chain's CDR3 is CASSDGLAGVAGELFF. The CDR3 nucleotides are TGTGCCAGCAGTGACGGACTAGCGGGAGTCGCCGGGGAGCTGTTTTTT.

The gene calls are TRBV7-6 and TRBJ2-7; no reliable D call. Trimming shortened V by 5 bases and J by 1 base, and 9 bases separated the two germline ends. This CDR3 has 13 amino acids. Looked up from germline, CDR1 is SGHVS and CDR2 is FNYEAQ. DNA of the CDR3: TGTGCCAGCAGCCCGGAGCTGTCCTACGAGCAGTACTTC. Translated, it gives CASSPELSYEQYF. Variable domain in full (rest from reference TRBV7-6 and TRBJ2-7): GAGVSQSPRYKVTKRGQDVALRCDPISGHVSLYWYRQALGQGPEFLTYFNYEAQQDKSGLPNDRFSAERPEGSISTLTIQRTEQRDSAMYRCASSPELSYEQYFGPGTRLTVT.